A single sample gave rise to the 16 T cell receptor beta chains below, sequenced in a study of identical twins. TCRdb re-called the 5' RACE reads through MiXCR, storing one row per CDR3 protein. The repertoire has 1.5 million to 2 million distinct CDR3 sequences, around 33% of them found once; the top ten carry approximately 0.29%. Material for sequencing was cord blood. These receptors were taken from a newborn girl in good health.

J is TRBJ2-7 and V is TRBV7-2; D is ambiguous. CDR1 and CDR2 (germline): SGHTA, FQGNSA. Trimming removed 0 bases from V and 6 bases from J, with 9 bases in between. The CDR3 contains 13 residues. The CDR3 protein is CASSLAGSGEQYF. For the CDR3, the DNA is TGTGCCAGCAGCTTAGCGGGTTCGGGCGAGCAGTACTTC.

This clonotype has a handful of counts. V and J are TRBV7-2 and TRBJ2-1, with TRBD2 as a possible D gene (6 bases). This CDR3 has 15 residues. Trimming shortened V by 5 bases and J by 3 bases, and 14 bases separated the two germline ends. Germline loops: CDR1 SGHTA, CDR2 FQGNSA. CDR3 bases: TGTGCCAGCAGCGACCGGGACTCGTACTACAATGAGCAGTTCTTC. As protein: CASSDRDSYYNEQFF. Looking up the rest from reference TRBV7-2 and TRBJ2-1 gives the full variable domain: GAGVSQSPSNKVTEKGKDVELRCDPISGHTALYWYRQSLGQGLEFLIYFQGNSAPDKSGLPSDRFSAERTGGSVSTLTIQRTQQEDSAVYLCASSDRDSYYNEQFFGPGTRLTVL.

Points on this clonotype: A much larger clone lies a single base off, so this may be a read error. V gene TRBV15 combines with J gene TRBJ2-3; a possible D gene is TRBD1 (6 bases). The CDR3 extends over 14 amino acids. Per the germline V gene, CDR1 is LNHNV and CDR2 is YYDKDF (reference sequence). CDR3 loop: CVTRRDTFSDTQYF. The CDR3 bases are TGTGTCACCAGAAGGGACACTTTTTCAGATACGCAGTATTTT.

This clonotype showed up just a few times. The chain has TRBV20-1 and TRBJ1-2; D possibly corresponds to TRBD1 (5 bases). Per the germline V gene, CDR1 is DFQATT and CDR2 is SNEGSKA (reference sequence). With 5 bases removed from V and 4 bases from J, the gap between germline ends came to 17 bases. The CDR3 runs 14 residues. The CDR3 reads CSAAYQRTSYGYTF. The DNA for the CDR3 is TGCAGTGCTGCCTATCAGCGGACAAGCTATGGCTACACCTTC.

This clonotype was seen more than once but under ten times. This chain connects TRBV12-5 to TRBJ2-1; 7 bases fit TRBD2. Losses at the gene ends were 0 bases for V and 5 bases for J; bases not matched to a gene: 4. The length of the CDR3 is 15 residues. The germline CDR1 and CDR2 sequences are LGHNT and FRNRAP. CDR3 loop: CASGLVRGGDNEQFF. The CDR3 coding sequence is TGTGCTAGTGGTTTGGTACGGGGAGGGGACAATGAGCAGTTCTTC.

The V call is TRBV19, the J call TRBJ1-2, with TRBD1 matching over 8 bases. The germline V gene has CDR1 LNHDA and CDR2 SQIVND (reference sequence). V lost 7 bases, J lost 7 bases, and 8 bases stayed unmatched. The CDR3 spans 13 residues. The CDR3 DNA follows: TGTGCCAGTACCCCAGACAGGGGAAGTGGCTACACCTTC. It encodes CASTPDRGSGYTF.

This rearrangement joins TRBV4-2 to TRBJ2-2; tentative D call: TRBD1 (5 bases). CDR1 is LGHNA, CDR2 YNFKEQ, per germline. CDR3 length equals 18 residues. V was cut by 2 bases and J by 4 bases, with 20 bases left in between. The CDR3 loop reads CASSQTRQSYDTTGELFF. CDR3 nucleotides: TGTGCCAGCAGCCAAACCCGACAGTCCTACGATACCACCGGGGAGCTGTTTTTT.

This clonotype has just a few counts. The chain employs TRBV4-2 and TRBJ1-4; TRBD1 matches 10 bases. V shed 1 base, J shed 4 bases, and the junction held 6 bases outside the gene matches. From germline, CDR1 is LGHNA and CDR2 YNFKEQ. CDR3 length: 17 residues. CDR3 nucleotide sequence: TGTGCCAGCAGCCAAGGGGGCGGGACAGGGGTTAATGAAAAACTGTTTTTT. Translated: CASSQGGGTGVNEKLFF.

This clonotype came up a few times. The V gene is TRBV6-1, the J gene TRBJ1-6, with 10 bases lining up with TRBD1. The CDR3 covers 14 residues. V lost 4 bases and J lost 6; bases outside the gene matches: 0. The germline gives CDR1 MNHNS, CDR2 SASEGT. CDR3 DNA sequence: TGTGCCAGCAGTGGACAGGGGGCTAATTCACCCCTCCACTTT. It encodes CASSGQGANSPLHF.

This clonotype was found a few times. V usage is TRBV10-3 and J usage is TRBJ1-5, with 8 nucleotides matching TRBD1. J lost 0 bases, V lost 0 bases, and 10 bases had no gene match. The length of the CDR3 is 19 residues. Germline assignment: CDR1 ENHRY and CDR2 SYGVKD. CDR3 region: CAISESPDRGPHSNQPQHF. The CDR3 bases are TGTGCCATCAGTGAGTCGCCCGACAGGGGCCCTCATAGCAATCAGCCCCAGCATTTT.

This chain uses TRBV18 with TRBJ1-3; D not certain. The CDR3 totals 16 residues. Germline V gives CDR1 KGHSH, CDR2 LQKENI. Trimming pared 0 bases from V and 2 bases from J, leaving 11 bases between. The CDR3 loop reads CASSPPLRVTGNTIYF. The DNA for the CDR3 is TGTGCCAGCTCACCACCTCTGAGGGTTACTGGAAACACCATATATTTT.

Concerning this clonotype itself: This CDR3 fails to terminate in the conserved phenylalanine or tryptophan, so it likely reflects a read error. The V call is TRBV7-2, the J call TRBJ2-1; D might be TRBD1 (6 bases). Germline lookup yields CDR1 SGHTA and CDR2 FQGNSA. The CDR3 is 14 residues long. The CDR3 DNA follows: TGTGCCAGTAGCTTAGGATACAGGGCCAATGAGCAGTTCTTA. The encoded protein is CASSLGYRANEQFL.

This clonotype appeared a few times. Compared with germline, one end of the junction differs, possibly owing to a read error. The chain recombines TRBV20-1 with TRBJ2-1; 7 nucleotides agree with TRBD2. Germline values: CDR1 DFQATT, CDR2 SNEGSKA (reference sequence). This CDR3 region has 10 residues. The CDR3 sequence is CSPSGRSLFF. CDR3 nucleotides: TGCAGTCCTAGCGGTAGAAGTCTGTTCTTC.

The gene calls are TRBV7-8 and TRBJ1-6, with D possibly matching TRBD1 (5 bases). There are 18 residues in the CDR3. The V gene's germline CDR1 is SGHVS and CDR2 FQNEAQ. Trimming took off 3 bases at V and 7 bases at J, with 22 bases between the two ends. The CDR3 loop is CASSFGRVEGTRNSPLHF. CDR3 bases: TGTGCCAGCAGCTTCGGTCGCGTAGAGGGGACCAGGAATTCACCCCTCCACTTT.

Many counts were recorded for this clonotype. As DNA, the CDR3 is TGCAGCGTTGTTTGGTATACAGTGAGCTCTGGGGCCAACGTCCTGACTTTC. It is translated as CSVVWYTVSSGANVLTF. The chain links TRBV29-1 to TRBJ2-6; D gene uncertain. V lost 4 bases to trimming and J lost 0 bases, with 16 bases between them. This CDR3 has 17 residues. Germline values: CDR1 SQVTM, CDR2 ANQGSEA.

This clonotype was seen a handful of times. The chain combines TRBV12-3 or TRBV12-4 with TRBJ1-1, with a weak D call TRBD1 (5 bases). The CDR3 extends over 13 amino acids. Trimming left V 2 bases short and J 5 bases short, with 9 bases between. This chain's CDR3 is CASSLPGKTEAFF. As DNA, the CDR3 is TGTGCCAGCAGTTTACCAGGGAAAACTGAAGCTTTCTTT.